This TCR beta chain was profiled in a study of blood T cells in healthy people across ages. Study at large: Template switching recovered approximately one barcoded beta molecule for every two T cells.

Findings of the study overall: Diversity was higher, and naive CD4+ cells more numerous, in long-lived donors than in aged donors.

It was with a sample-barcoded 5' primer and a J-beta primer mix that a second PCR of about 6 to 12 cycles was run. TCRdb independently ran MiXCR on the 5' RACE reads; one entry per CDR3 protein. The sample has about 1.6 million distinct CDR3 sequences, roughly a third seen once. Donors were healthy Caucasian individuals from Russia aged about 6 to 100. With respect to this clonotype: What it recognizes is unknown.

Germline V gene data show CDR1 as DFQATT and CDR2 as SNEGSKA (reference sequence). J lost 2 bases, V lost 2 bases, and 5 bases had no gene match. The length of the CDR3 is 15 residues. Source material: blood. The rearrangement links TRBV20-1 to TRBJ1-5; 8 bases match TRBD1. The sequence derives from a woman aged 25-40 years in good health. CDR3 sequence reads: CSARLQGVGNQPQHF. Here the CDR3 DNA reads TGCAGTGCTAGACTACAGGGGGTAGGCAATCAGCCCCAGCATTTT.